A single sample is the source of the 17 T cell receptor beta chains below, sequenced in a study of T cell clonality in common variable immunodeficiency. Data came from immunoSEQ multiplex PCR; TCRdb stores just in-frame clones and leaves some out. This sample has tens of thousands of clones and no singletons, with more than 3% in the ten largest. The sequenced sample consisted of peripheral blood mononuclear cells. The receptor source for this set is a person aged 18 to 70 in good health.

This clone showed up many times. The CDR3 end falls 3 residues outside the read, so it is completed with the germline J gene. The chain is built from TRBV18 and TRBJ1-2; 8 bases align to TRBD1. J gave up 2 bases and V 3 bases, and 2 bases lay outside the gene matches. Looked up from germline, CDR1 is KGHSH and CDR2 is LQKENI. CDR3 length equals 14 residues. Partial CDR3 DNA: TGTGCCAGCTCACCGAACAGGGGGAACTATGGC. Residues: CASSPNRGNYG. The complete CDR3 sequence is CASSPNRGNYGYTF.

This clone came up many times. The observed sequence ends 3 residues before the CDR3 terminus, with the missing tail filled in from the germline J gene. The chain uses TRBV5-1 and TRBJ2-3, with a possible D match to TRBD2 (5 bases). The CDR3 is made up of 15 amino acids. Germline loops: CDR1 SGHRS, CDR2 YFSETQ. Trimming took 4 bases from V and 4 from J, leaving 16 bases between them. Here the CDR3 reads CASSPRPQRADTQYF. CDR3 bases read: TGCGCCAGCAGCCCCCGGCCCCAGAGGGCAGATACG.

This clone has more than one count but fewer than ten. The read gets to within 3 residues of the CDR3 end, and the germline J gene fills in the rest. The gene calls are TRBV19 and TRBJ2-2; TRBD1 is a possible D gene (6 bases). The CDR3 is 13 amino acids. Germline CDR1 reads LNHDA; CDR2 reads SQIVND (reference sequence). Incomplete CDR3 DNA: TGTGCCAGTAGCACTGGGGGCGTCTCACCG. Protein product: CASSTGGVSP. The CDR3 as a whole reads CASSTGGVSPLFF.

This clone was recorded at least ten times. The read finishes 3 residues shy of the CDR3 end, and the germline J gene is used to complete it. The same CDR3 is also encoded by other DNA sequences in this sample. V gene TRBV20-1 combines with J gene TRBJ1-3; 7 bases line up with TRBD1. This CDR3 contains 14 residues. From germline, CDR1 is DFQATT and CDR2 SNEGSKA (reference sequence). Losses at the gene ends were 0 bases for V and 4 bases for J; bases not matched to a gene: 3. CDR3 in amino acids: CSARESGGGNTIYF. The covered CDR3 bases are TGCAGTGCTAGAGAGTCAGGGGGAGGAAACACC.

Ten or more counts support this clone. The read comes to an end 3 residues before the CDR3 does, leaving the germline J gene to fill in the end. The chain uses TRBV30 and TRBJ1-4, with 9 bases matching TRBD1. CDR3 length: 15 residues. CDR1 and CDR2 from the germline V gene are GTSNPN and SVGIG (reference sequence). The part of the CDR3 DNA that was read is TGTGCCTGGACCGCTCCCCGGCTGGACAGGGGAGAA. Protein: CAWTAPRLDRGE. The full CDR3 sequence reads CAWTAPRLDRGELFF.

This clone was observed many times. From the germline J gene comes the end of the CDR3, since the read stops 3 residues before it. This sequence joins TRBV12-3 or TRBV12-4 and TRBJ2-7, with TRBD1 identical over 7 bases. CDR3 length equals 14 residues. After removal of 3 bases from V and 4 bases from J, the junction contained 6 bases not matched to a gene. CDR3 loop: CASSFGTAEYEQYF. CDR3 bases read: TGTGCCAGCAGTTTCGGGACAGCAGAATACGAG.

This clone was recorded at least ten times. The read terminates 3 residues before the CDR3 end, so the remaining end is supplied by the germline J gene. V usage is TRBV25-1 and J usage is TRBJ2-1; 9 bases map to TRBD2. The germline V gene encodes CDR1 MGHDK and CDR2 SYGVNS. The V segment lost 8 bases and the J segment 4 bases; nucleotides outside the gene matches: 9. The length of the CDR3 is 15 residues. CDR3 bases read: TGTGCCAGCCCAAGGCCTAGCGGGGTGTACAATGAG. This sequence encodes CASPRPSGVYNE. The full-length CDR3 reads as CASPRPSGVYNEQFF.

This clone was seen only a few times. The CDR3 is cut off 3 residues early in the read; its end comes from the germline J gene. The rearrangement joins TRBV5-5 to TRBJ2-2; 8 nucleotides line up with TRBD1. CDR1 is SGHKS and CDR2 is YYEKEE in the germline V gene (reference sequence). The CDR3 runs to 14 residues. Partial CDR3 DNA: TGTGCCAGCAGCACTGGACAGGGAAATGAAAAG. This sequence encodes CASSTGQGNEK. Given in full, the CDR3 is CASSTGQGNEKLFF.

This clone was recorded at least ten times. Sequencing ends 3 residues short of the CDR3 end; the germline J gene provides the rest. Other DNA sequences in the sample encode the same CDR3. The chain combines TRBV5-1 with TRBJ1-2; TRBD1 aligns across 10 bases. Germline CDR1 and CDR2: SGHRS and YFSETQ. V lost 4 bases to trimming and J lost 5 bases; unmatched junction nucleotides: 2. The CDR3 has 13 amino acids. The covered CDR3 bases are TGCGCCAGCAGCAGGGACAGGGGATATGGC. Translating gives CASSRDRGYG. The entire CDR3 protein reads CASSRDRGYGYTF.

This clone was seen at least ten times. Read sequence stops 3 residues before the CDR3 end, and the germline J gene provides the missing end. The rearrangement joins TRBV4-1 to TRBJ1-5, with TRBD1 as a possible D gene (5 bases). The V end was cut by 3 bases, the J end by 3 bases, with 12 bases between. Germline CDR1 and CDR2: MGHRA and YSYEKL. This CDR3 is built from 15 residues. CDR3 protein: CASSHLQESNQPQHF. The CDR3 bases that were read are TGCGCCAGCAGCCACTTACAGGAATCCAATCAGCCC.

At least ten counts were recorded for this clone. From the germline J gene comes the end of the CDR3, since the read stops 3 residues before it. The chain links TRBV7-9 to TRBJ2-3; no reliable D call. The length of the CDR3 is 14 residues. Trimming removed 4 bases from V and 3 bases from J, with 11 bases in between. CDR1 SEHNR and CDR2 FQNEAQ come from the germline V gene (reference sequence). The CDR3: CASSYPPRTDTQYF. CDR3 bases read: TGTGCCAGCAGCTACCCACCACGGACAGATACG.

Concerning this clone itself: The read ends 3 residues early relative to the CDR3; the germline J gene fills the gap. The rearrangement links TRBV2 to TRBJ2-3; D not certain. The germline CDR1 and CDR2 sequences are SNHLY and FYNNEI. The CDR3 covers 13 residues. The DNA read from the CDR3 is TGTGCCAGCAGTTTCTCCCGACTGAGCGCG. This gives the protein CASSFSRLSA. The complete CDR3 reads CASSFSRLSAQYF.

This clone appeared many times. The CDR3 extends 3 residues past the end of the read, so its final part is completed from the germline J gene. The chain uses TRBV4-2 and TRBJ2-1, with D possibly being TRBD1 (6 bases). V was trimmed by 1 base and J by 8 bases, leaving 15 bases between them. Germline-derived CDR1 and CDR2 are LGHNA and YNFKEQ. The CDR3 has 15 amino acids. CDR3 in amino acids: CASSQGATGRDEQFF. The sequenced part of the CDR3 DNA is TGTGCCAGCAGCCAAGGCGCGACAGGTAGGGATGAG.

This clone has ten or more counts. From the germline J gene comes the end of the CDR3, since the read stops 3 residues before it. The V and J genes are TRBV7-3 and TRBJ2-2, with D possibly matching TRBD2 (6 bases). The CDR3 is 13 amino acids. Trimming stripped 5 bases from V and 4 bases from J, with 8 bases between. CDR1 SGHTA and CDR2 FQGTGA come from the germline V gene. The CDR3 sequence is CASSPGGTGELFF. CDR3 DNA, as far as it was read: TGTGCCAGCAGCCCCGGGGGCACCGGGGAG.

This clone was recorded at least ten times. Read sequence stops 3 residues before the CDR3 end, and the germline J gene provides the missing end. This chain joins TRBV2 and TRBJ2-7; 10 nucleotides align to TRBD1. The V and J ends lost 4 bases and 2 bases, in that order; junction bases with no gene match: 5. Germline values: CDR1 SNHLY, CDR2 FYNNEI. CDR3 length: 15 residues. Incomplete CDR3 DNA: TGTGCCAGCAGTGCGGGACAGGGGCAAACCTACGAG. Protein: CASSAGQGQTYE. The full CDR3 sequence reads CASSAGQGQTYEQYF.

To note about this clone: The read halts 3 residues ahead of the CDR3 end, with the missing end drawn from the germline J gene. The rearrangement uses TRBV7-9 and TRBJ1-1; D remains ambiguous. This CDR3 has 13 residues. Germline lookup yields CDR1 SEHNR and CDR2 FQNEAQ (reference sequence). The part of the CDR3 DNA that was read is TGTGCCAGCAGCTCACTAGGAAGGGAGACA. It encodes CASSSLGRET. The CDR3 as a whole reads CASSSLGRETAFF.

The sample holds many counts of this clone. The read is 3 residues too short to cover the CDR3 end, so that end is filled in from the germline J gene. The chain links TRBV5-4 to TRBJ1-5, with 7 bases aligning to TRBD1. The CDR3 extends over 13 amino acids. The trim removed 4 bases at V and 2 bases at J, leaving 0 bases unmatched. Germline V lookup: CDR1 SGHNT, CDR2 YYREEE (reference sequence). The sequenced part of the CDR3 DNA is TGTGCCAGCAGCACAGGGGGCAATCAGCCC. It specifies CASSTGGNQP. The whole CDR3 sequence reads CASSTGGNQPQHF.